This T cell receptor (beta chain) was identified in a study of blood T cell repertoires in COVID-19. Overall study context: Acute and convalescent COVID-19 specimens originated in the United States, Italy and Spain. Sample material is recorded as cDNA or gDNA derived from T cells, B-cell-depleted T cells, or PBMCs.

Original methodology: From reference gene primer amplification, estimates of nucleated cell counts were derived. Method: immunoSEQ multiplex PCR; TCRdb's copy keeps in-frame clones and lacks some. V and J calls and clone size are as listed in that table; D and trimming were resolved from the DNA. The sample yields around 85,000 clones, 90% seen once. V dropped 2 bases and J dropped 8; count of bases not matched to a gene: 7. The CDR3 runs to 16 residues. CDR1 and CDR2 from the germline V gene are SEHNR and FQNEAQ (reference sequence). Sample: peripheral blood. This chain uses TRBV7-9 with TRBJ1-6; 9 bases align to TRBD1. The sequence came from an elderly woman with active or convalescent COVID-19. Here the CDR3 reads CASSLTKDRGYSPLHF. CDR3 DNA: TGTGCCAGCAGCTTAACTAAGGACAGGGGTTATTCACCCCTCCACTTT.